The rows below give T cell receptor beta chains drawn from one sample of a study of OX40 agonist ivuxolimab in advanced cancers. The protocol was immunoSEQ multiplex PCR, while the TCRdb copy is restricted to in-frame clones and leaves out a portion. The sample holds tens of thousands of clones, less than 95% seen once. The sample was CD4+ or CD8+ T cells sorted from blood, taken in a trial of the OX40 agonist ivuxolimab. These receptors all stem from an adult with an advanced solid tumor such as melanoma, head and neck, liver or kidney cancer. Each CDR3 is given with its conserved first and last residue. D genes are given only for firm matches. Clone size is shown for a subset of rows, as once, few, many or a class of expanded clone.

. | TRBJ2-5 | TRBV7-7 | TRBD2 | CASSLDAAGGETQYF | TGTGCTAGCAGCTTAGATGCTGCGGGGGGAGAGACCCAGTACTTC
once | TRBJ1-3 | TRBV2 | . | CASSEQPLSGNTIYF | TGTGCCAGCAGTGAACAGCCCCTCTCTGGAAACACCATATATTTT
. | TRBJ1-2 | TRBV19 | . | CASGTSDVYGYTF | TGTGCCAGTGGGACTTCCGACGTCTATGGCTACACCTTC
. | TRBJ1-5 | TRBV2 | TRBD1 | CASREQGVSNQPQHF | TGTGCCAGCAGGGAGCAGGGGGTTAGCAATCAGCCCCAGCATTTT
. | TRBJ1-3 | TRBV11-2 | . | CASSLVAGDGNTIYF | TGTGCCAGCAGCTTAGTGGCAGGGGATGGAAACACCATATATTTT
. | TRBJ2-2 | TRBV5-1 | . | CASSSGDRTGELFF | TGCGCCAGCAGCTCGGGGGATCGAACCGGGGAGCTGTTTTTT
once | TRBJ1-4 | TRBV5-1 | . | CASSLGTLGGREKLFF | TGCGCCAGCAGCTTGGGTACTCTGGGGGGAAGGGAAAAACTGTTTTTT
. | TRBJ1-1 | TRBV7-3 | . | CASRIGTNTEAFF | TGTGCCAGCAGAATCGGAACGAACACTGAAGCTTTCTTT
. | TRBJ2-1 | TRBV11-2 | . | CASSPKINSYNEQFF | TGTGCCAGCAGCCCAAAGATCAACTCCTACAATGAGCAGTTCTTC
. | TRBJ1-4 | TRBV14 | . | CAGSQDLFEKLFF | TGTGCCGGCAGCCAAGATCTATTTGAAAAACTGTTTTTT
. | TRBJ1-1 | TRBV14 | . | CASSQGTGSTEAFF | TGTGCCAGCAGCCAAGGGACCGGGTCGACTGAAGCTTTCTTT
. | TRBJ2-7 | TRBV7-3 | . | CASSPGGEQYF | TGTGCCAGCAGCCCTGGCGGCGAGCAGTACTTC
few | TRBJ1-1 | TRBV2 | . | CASSDSFERAQRAEAFF | TGTGCCAGCAGTGACAGTTTTGAGCGGGCTCAACGGGCTGAAGCTTTCTTT
once | TRBJ2-2 | TRBV10-1 | . | CASSIRGGEHRGAVF | TGCGCCAGCAGTATCAGGGGGGGCGAACACCGGGGAGCTGTTTTT
. | TRBJ1-1 | TRBV7-9 | . | CASSSAGQLKAFF | TGTGCCAGCAGCTCCGCCGGACAGCTTAAAGCTTTCTTT
. | TRBJ1-3 | TRBV30 | TRBD1 | CAWSGGTGGGNTIYF | TGTGCCTGGAGCGGAGGGACAGGGGGAGGAAACACCATATATTTT
. | TRBJ2-7 | TRBV6-1 | TRBD1 | CASSVGGGQGSFYEQYF | TGTGCCAGCAGTGTGGGGGGGGGACAGGGGTCATTTTACGAGCAGTACTTC
. | TRBJ2-3 | TRBV7-2 | . | CASSLQQTDTQYF | TGTGCCAGCAGCTTACAACAAACAGATACGCAGTATTTT
. | TRBJ1-4 | TRBV5-6 | TRBD1 | CASSLSGGAGEKLFF | TGTGCCAGCAGCTTGTCAGGGGGCGCGGGTGAAAAACTGTTTTTT
few | TRBJ2-3 | TRBV2 | . | CASSGAPQGRTDTQYF | TGTGCCAGCAGTGGGGCCCCGCAGGGCCGCACAGATACGCAGTATTTT
. | TRBJ2-1 | TRBV7-9 | . | CASSLSQVSYNEQFF | TGTGCCAGCAGCCTGTCGCAGGTCTCCTACAATGAGCAGTTCTTC
once | TRBJ1-3 | TRBV29-1 | . | CSVEMDSGNTIYF | TGCAGCGTTGAAATGGACTCTGGAAACACCATATATTTT
. | TRBJ1-1 | TRBV28 | . | CASSLPPGDTEAFF | TGTGCCAGCAGTTTACCTCCGGGGGACACTGAAGCTTTCTTT
. | TRBJ2-1 | TRBV4-1 | TRBD2 | CASSRGLALNEQFF | TGCGCCAGCAGCCGAGGACTAGCGCTGAATGAGCAGTTCTTC
. | TRBJ1-5 | TRBV11-2 | TRBD1 | CASSLAGSGTVVQPQHF | TGTGCCAGCAGCTTAGCAGGGAGTGGGACAGTGGTCCAGCCCCAGCATTTT
. | TRBJ1-2 | TRBV5-1 | . | CASSIDSRSNYGYTF | TGCGCCAGCAGCATAGACAGTAGATCAAACTATGGCTACACCTTC
. | TRBJ1-1 | TRBV11-2 | . | CASSSGVNTEAFF | TGTGCCAGCAGTTCTGGGGTGAACACTGAAGCTTTCTTT
. | TRBJ2-2 | TRBV14 | . | CASSQDATGKITGELFF | TGTGCCAGCAGCCAAGATGCTACGGGGAAAATTACCGGGGAGCTGTTTTTT
. | TRBJ2-3 | TRBV27 | . | CASSYNPSGTQYF | TGTGCCAGCAGTTATAACCCGTCAGGTACGCAGTATTTT
. | TRBJ1-5 | TRBV5-4 | TRBD1 | CASSLDRGSNQPQHF | TGTGCCAGCAGCTTGGACAGGGGTAGCAATCAGCCCCAGCATTTT
. | TRBJ1-5 | TRBV6-1 | . | CASNPTANSNQPQHF | TGTGCCAGCAACCCTACAGCGAATAGCAATCAGCCCCAGCATTTT
. | TRBJ2-1 | TRBV30 | TRBD2 | CAWSRLARGEQFF | TGTGCCTGGAGCAGACTAGCGCGGGGGGAGCAGTTCTTC
. | TRBJ2-5 | TRBV6-1 | . | CASHLGKETQYF | TGTGCCAGCCATCTGGGGAAAGAGACCCAGTACTTC
. | TRBJ1-2 | TRBV30 | . | CAWRRDISYGYTF | TGTGCCTGGAGGAGGGACATCAGCTATGGCTACACCTTC
. | TRBJ1-6 | TRBV7-7 | . | CASSLEGIYNSPLHF | TGTGCTAGCAGCTTAGAAGGGATCTATAATTCACCCCTCCACTTT
. | TRBJ1-1 | TRBV18 | . | CASSPGQREVAFF | TGTGCCAGCTCGCCAGGACAGAGAGAGGTGGCTTTCTTT
once | TRBJ1-1 | TRBV2 | . | CARTEAFF | TGTGCCAGGACTGAAGCTTTCTTT
. | TRBJ2-3 | TRBV19 | TRBD2 | CASSPGLAGTDTQYF | TGTGCCAGTAGTCCCGGACTAGCGGGGACAGATACGCAGTATTTT
once | TRBJ2-1 | TRBV6-1 | . | CASTPRGAGNNEQFF | TGTGCCAGCACCCCACGGGGGGCCGGTAACAATGAGCAGTTCTTC
. | TRBJ1-3 | TRBV19 | . | CASSQQGSGNTIYF | TGTGCCAGTAGTCAACAGGGCTCGGGAAACACCATATATTTT
. | TRBJ2-7 | TRBV30 | TRBD1 | CAWGPGTGVPYEQYF | TGTGCCTGGGGGCCCGGGACAGGGGTCCCCTACGAGCAGTACTTC
. | TRBJ1-2 | TRBV29-1 | TRBD1 | CSVETGTNYGYTF | TGCAGCGTCGAGACAGGGACTAACTATGGCTACACCTTC
. | TRBJ2-7 | TRBV5-1 | TRBD1 | CASSLGTGSSEQYF | TGCGCCAGCAGCTTAGGGACAGGGTCCTCCGAGCAGTACTTC
. | TRBJ2-5 | TRBV19 | . | CASSIAETLYF | TGTGCCAGTAGTATAGCTGAGACCCTGTACTTC
. | TRBJ1-1 | TRBV5-1 | . | CASSSRTEAFF | TGCGCCAGCAGCTCAAGAACTGAAGCTTTCTTT
once | TRBJ2-1 | TRBV4-1 | . | CASSVLPGLFRAGEQFF | TGCGCCAGCAGCGTCCTTCCGGGTTTATTTAGAGCGGGTGAGCAGTTCTTC
once | TRBJ2-5 | TRBV18 | . | CASSPGQGETQYF | TGTGCCAGCTCACCCGGCCAGGGTGAGACCCAGTACTTC
. | TRBJ2-5 | TRBV12-2 | . | CASRLATAGTQETQYF | TGTGCAAGTCGCTTAGCCACAGCGGGAACTCAAGAGACCCAGTACTTC
. | TRBJ1-3 | TRBV5-6 | . | CASSRDIGGNTIYF | TGTGCCAGCAGCCGGGACATAGGTGGAAACACCATATATTTT
. | TRBJ2-5 | TRBV11-3 | . | CASSLGGGETQYF | TGTGCCAGCAGCTTAGGTGGGGGAGAGACCCAGTACTTC
. | TRBJ1-2 | TRBV10-3 | . | CAISPNQTPYTF | TGTGCCATCAGTCCAAATCAGACGCCCTACACCTTC
once | TRBJ1-5 | TRBV28 | TRBD1 | CASSPGQGRSQPQHF | TGTGCCAGCAGTCCCGGACAGGGTCGGAGTCAGCCCCAGCATTTT
. | TRBJ1-5 | TRBV4-2 | . | CASSQDNTGLNQPQHF | TGTGCCAGCAGCCAAGATAACACAGGCTTAAATCAGCCCCAGCATTTT
. | TRBJ2-3 | TRBV9 | TRBD2 | CASSVEAGGDTDTQYF | TGTGCCAGCAGCGTAGAGGCGGGGGGGGACACAGATACGCAGTATTTT
. | TRBJ2-2 | TRBV19 | TRBD2 | CASSIGMGGLNTGELFF | TGTGCCAGTAGTATAGGAATGGGGGGACTAAACACCGGGGAGCTGTTTTTT